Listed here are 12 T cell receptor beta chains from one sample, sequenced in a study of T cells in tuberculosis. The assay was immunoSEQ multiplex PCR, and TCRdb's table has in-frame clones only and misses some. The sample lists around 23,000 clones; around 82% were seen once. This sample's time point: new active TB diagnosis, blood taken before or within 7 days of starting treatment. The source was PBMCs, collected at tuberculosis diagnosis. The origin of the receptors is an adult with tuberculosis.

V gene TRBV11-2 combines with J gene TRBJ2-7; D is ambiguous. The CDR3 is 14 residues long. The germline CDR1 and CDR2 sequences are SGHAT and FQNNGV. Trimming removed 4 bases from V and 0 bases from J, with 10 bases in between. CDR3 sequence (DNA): TGTGCCAGCAGCTCCTCTCCGGGCTCCTACGAGCAGTACTTC. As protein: CASSSSPGSYEQYF.

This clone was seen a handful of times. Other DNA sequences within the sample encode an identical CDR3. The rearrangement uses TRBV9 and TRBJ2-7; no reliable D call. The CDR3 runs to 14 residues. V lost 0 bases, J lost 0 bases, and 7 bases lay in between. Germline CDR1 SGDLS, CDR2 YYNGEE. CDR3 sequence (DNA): TGTGCCAGCAGCGTAGTCCCTAGCTCCTACGAGCAGTACTTC. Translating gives CASSVVPSSYEQYF.

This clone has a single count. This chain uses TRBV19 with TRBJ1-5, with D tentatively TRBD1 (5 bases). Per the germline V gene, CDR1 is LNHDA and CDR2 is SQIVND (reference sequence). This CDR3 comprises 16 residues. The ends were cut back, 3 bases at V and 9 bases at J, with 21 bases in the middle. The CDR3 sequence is CASSMGGSGDLGPQHF. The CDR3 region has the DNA TGTGCCAGTAGTATGGGTGGATCGGGGGATCTGGGGCCCCAGCATTTT.

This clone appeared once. The CDR3 sequence: CASSLVSLPQGDKAFF. CDR3 sequence (DNA): TGTGCCAGCAGCTTAGTGTCGCTACCTCAGGGGGATAAAGCTTTCTTT. The rearrangement uses TRBV7-8 and TRBJ1-1; the match to TRBD1 covers 7 bases. Trimming removed 1 base from V and 9 bases from J; junction bases left unmatched: 14. Germline-derived CDR1 and CDR2 are SGHVS and FQNEAQ. This CDR3 has 16 amino acids.

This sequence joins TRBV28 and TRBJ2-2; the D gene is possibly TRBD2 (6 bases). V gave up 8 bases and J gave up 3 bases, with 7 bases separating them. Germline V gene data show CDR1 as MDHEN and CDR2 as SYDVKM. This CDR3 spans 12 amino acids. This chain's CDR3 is CASRGYTGELFF. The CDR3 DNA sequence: TGTGCCAGCCGGGGGTACACCGGGGAGCTGTTTTTT.

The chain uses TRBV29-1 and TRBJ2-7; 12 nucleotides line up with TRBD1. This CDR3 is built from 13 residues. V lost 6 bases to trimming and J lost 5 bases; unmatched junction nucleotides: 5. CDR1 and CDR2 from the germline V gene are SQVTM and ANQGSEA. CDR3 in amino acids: CSVGQGAGDEQYF. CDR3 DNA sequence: TGCAGCGTGGGACAGGGGGCAGGCGACGAGCAGTACTTC.

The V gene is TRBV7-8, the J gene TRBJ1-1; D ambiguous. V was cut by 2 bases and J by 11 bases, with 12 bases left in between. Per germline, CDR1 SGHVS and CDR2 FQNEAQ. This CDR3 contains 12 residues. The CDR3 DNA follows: TGTGCCAGCAGCTTATTGACTTTCGAGGCTTTCTTT. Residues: CASSLLTFEAFF. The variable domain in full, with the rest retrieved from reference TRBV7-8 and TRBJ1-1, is GAGVSQSPRYKVAKRGQDVALRCDPISGHVSLFWYQQALGQGPEFLTYFQNEAQLDKSGLPSDRFFAERPEGSVSTLKIQRTQQEDSAVYLCASSLLTFEAFFGQGTRLTVV.

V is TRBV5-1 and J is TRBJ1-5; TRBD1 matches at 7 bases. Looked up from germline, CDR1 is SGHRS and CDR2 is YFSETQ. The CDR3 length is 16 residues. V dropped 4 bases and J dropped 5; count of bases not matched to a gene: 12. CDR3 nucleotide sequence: TGCGCCAGCAGCCGCGCTCCGGGACAGATACATCAGCCCCAGCATTTT. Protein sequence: CASSRAPGQIHQPQHF. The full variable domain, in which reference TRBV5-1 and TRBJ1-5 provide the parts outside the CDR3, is KAGVTQTPRYLIKTRGQQVTLSCSPISGHRSVSWYQQTPGQGLQFLFEYFSETQRNKGNFPGRFSGRQFSNSRSEMNVSTLELGDSALYLCASSRAPGQIHQPQHFGDGTRLSIL.

The CDR3 sequence is CASSYRDRGPAEQYF. The DNA for the CDR3 is TGTGCCAGCAGCTACCGGGACAGGGGGCCGGCCGAGCAGTACTTC. The chain couples TRBV5-8 to TRBJ2-7; 12 bases are a match to TRBD1. The V and J ends lost 3 bases and 6 bases, in that order; junction bases with no gene match: 7. CDR3 length: 15 amino acids. Germline loops: CDR1 SGHTS, CDR2 YDEGEE.

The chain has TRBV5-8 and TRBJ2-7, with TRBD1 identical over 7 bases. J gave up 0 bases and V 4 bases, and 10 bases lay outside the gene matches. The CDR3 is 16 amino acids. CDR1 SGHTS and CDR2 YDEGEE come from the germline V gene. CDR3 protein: CASSPTRDRDSYEQYF. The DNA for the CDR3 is TGTGCCAGCAGCCCAACCCGGGACAGAGACTCCTACGAGCAGTACTTC.

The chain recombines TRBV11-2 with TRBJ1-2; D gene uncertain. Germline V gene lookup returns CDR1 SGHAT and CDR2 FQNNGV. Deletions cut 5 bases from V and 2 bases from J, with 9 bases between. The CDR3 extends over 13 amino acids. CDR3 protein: CASSPGPNYGYTF. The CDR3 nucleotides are TGTGCCAGCAGCCCAGGTCCGAACTATGGCTACACCTTC.

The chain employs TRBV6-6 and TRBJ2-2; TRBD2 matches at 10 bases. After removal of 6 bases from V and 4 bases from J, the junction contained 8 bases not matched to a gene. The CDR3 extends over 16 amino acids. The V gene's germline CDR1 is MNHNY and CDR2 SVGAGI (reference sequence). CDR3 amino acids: CASSLAGGLGTGELFF. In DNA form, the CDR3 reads TGTGCCAGCAGCTTAGCGGGGGGCCTGGGCACCGGGGAGCTGTTTTTT.